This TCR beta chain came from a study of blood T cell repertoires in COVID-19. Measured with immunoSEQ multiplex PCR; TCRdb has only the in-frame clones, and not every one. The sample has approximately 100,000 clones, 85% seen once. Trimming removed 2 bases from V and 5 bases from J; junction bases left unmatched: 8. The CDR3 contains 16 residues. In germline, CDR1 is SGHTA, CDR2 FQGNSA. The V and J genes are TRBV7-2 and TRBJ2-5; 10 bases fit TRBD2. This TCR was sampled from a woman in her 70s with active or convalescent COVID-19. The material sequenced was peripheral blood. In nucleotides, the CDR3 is TGTGCCAGCAGCTTACGGGGTAGCGGGAGGTTGGAGACCCAGTACTTC. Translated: CASSLRGSGRLETQYF.